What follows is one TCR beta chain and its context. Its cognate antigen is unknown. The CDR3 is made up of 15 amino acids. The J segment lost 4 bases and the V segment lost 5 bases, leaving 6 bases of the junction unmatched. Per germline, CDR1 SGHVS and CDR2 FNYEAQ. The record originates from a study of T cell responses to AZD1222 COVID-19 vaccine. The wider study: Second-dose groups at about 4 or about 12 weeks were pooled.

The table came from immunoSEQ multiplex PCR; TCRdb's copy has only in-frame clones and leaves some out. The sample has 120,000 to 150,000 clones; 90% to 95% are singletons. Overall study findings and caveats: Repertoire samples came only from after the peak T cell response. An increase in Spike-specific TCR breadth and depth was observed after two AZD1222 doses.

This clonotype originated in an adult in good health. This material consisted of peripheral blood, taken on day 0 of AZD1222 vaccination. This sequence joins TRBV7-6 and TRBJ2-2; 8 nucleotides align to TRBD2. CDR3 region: CASSLPAGGTGELFF. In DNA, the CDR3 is TGTGCCAGCAGCCTCCCGGCGGGGGGCACCGGGGAGCTGTTTTTT.